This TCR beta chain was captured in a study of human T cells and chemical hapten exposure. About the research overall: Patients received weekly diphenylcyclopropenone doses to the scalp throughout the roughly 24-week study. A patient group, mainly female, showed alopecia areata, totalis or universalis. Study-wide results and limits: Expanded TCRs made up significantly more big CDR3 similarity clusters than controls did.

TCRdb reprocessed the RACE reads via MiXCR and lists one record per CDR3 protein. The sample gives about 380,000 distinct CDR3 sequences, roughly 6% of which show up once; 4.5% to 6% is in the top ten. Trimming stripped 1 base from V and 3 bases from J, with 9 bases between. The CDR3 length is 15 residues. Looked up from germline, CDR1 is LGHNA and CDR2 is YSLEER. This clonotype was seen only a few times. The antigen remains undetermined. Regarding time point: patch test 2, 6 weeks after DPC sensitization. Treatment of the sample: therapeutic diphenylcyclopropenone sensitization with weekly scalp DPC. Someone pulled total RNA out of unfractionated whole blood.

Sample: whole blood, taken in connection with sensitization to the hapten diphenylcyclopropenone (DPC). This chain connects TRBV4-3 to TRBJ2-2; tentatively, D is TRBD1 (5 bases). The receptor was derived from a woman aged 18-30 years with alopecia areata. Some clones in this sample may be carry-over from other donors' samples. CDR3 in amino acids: CASSQGSGYTGELFF. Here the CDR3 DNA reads TGCGCCAGCAGCCAAGGTTCAGGGTACACCGGGGAGCTGTTTTTT.